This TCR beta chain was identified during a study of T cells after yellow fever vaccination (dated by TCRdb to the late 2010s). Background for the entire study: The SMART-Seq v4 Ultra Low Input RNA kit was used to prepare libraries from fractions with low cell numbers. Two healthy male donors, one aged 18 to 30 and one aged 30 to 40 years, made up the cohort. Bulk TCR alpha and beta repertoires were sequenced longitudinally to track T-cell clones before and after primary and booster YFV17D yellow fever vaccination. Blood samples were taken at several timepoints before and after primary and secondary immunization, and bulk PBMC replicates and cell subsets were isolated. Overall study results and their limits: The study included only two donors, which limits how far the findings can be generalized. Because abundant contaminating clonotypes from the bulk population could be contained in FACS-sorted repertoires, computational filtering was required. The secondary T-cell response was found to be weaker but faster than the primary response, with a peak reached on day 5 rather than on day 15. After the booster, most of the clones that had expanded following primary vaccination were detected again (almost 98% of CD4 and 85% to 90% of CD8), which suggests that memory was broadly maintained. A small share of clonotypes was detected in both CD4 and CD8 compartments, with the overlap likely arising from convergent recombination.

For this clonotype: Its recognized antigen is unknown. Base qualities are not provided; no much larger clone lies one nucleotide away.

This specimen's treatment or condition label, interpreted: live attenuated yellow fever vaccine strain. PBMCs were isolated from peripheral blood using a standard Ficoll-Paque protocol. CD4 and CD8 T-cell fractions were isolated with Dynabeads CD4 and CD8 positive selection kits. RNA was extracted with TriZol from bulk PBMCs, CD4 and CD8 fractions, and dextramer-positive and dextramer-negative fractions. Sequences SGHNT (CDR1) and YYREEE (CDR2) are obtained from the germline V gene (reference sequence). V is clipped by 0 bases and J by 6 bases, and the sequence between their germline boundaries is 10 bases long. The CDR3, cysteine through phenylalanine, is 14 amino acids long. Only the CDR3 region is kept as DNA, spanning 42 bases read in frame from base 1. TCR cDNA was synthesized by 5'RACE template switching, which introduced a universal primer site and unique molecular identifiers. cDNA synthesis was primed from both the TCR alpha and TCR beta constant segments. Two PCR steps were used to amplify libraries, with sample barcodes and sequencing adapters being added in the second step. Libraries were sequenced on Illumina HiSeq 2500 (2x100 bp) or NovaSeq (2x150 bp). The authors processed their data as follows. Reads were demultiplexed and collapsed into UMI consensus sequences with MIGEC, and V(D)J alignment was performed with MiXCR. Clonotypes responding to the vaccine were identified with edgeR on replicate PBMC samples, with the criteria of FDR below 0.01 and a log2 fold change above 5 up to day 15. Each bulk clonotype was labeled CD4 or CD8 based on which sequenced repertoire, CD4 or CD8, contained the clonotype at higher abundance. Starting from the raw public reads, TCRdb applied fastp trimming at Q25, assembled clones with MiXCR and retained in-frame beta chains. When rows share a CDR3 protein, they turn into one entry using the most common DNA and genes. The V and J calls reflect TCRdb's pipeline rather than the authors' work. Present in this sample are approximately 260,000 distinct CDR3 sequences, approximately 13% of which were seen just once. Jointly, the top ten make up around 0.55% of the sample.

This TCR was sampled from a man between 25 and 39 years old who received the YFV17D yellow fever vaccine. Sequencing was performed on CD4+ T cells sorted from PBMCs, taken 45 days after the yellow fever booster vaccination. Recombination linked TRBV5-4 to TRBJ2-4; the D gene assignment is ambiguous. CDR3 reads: CASSLDIGINIQYF. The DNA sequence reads TGTGCCAGCAGCTTGGACATAGGGATAAACATTCAGTACTTC.